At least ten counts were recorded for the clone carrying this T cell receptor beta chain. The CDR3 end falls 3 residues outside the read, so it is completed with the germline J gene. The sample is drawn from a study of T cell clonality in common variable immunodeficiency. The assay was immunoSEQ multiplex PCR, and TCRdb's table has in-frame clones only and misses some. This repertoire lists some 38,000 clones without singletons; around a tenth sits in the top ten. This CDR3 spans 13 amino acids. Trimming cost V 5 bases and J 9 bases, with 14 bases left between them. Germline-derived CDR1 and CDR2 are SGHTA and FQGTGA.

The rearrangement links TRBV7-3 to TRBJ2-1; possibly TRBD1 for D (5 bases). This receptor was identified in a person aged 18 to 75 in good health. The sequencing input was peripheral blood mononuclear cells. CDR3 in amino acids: CASSPGPGGEQFF. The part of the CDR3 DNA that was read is TGTGCCAGCAGCCCAGGGCCTGGTGGTGAG.